This is a list of T cell receptor beta chains from one sample in a study of persistence of HIV-infected CD4 T cells. Repertoires were generated with immunoSEQ multiplex PCR, while TCRdb's copy carries only in-frame clones and drops some. The repertoire includes more than 25,000 clones, around 82% of them detected once, and over 0.8% sits in the top ten. For these receptors, no antigen is known. The sample was CD4+ T cells sorted from PBMCs after roughly 20-hour stimulation, taken from a patient who received antiretroviral therapy. The source of these receptors is an adult woman with HIV who was CMV-seropositive. Each CDR3 is given with its conserved first and last residue. Fields, in order: clone size, D gene, V gene, J gene, CDR3 DNA, CDR3 protein. A D gene is named only where the DNA matches it firmly. Part of the rows lack a size; the others show once, few, many or a class for expanded clones.

abundance: .
d_gene: .
v_gene: TRBV27
j_gene: TRBJ1-2
CDR3nt: TGTGCCGCCCAGTTCAATGTATCTGGCTACACCTTC
CDR3aa: CAAQFNVSGYTF

abundance: .
d_gene: .
v_gene: TRBV18
j_gene: TRBJ1-1
CDR3nt: TGTGCCAGCTCACCATACGGGAACACTGAAGCTTTCTTT
CDR3aa: CASSPYGNTEAFF

abundance: .
d_gene: .
v_gene: TRBV6-5
j_gene: TRBJ1-6
CDR3nt: TGTGCCAGCAGTTACACCCTCGACAGGCATAATTCACCCCTCCACTTT
CDR3aa: CASSYTLDRHNSPLHF

abundance: .
d_gene: TRBD1
v_gene: TRBV5-4
j_gene: TRBJ1-3
CDR3nt: TGTGCCAGCAGCTTGGATGGCGGGACAGGGGGCACTGTCTCTGGAAACACCATATATTTT
CDR3aa: CASSLDGGTGGTVSGNTIYF

abundance: .
d_gene: .
v_gene: TRBV5-1
j_gene: TRBJ1-4
CDR3nt: TGCGCCAGCAGTTCCGGGCCGAATGAAAAACTGTTTTTT
CDR3aa: CASSSGPNEKLFF

abundance: .
d_gene: .
v_gene: TRBV5-4
j_gene: TRBJ1-1
CDR3nt: TGTGCCAGCAGCTTGGGAGGGACCACTGAAGCTTTCTTT
CDR3aa: CASSLGGTTEAFF

abundance: .
d_gene: TRBD1
v_gene: TRBV30
j_gene: TRBJ2-5
CDR3nt: TGTGCCGGGACGACAGGGGGCACGACCCAGTACTTC
CDR3aa: CAGTTGGTTQYF

abundance: .
d_gene: .
v_gene: TRBV6-6
j_gene: TRBJ2-1
CDR3nt: TGTGCCAGCAGACCCCCGGGGACTTATGTTAGGAATGAGCAGTTCTTC
CDR3aa: CASRPPGTYVRNEQFF

abundance: .
d_gene: .
v_gene: TRBV5-4
j_gene: TRBJ2-1
CDR3nt: TGTGCCAGCAGCTCGGGAGACATCTCCTACAATGAGCAGTTCTTC
CDR3aa: CASSSGDISYNEQFF

abundance: .
d_gene: .
v_gene: TRBV4-1
j_gene: TRBJ1-3
CDR3nt: TGCGCCAGCAGCCAAGATCAAGGTGGGACCTCCTCTGGAAACACCATATATTTT
CDR3aa: CASSQDQGGTSSGNTIYF

abundance: .
d_gene: TRBD1
v_gene: TRBV6-5
j_gene: TRBJ1-6
CDR3nt: TGTGCCAGCAGTAGGGACAGACAGAATTCACCCCTCCACTTT
CDR3aa: CASSRDRQNSPLHF

abundance: .
d_gene: .
v_gene: TRBV5-1
j_gene: TRBJ2-3
CDR3nt: TGCGCCAGCAGCCACCTACAGGGCACAGATACGCAGTATTTT
CDR3aa: CASSHLQGTDTQYF

abundance: .
d_gene: .
v_gene: TRBV18
j_gene: TRBJ2-4
CDR3nt: TGTGCCAGCTCACCTTTGGGGACCAAAAACATTCAGTACTTC
CDR3aa: CASSPLGTKNIQYF

abundance: few
d_gene: TRBD1
v_gene: TRBV9
j_gene: TRBJ1-4
CDR3nt: TGTGCCAGCAGCGACCCGGGACAGATTAATGAAAAACTGTTTTTT
CDR3aa: CASSDPGQINEKLFF

abundance: .
d_gene: TRBD1
v_gene: TRBV7-2
j_gene: TRBJ1-4
CDR3nt: TGTGCCAGCCAGGGGGACAAACATGAAAAACTGTTTTTT
CDR3aa: CASQGDKHEKLFF